This T cell receptor (beta chain) was identified during a study of T cell repertoires in cytomegalovirus infection. Study-level information: Newly reported HLA-C-restricted and thoroughly characterized HLA-B-restricted CMV epitopes were employed. Indications of both CMV infection and matching HLA type were provided by public TCR beta signatures. Study results and limitations: The study found HLA-C-restricted CMV-specific TCR beta clonotypes dominating the ex vivo response.

Note on this clonotype: The antigen is undetermined.

Each CDR3 protein gets one entry after TCRdb re-called the reads with MiXCR. The sample lists hundreds of thousands of distinct CDR3 sequences, approximately 30% occurring once. Germline V CDR1 and CDR2: WNHNN, SYGVQD (reference sequence). V was pared by 3 bases and J by 5 bases, with 6 bases of the junction left unmatched. The CDR3 has 14 amino acids. This sequence joins TRBV10-1 and TRBJ2-5; 7 nucleotides align to TRBD1. This TCR came from a human donor in good health (CMV status not recorded). Some clones in this sample may be carry-over from other donors' samples. The sequencing used cultured CD8+ T cells from PBMCs, collected from culture after CMV antigen stimulation. CDR3 in amino acids: CASSDQDRRETQYF. CDR3 DNA: TGCGCCAGCAGTGACCAGGACAGGAGGGAGACCCAGTACTTC.